One and the same sample provided the 29 T cell receptor beta chains below, sequenced in a study of CD8 T cells in ankylosing spondylitis. Study-level points and caveats: It appeared that ankylosing spondylitis blood was characterized by a TCR beta motif of several highly homologous variants.

Antigen specificity for these receptors is unknown. TCRdb processed the 5' RACE reads anew with MiXCR; each CDR3 protein has one entry. The table records about 440,000 distinct CDR3 sequences, 17% of them present only once. Sequencing used blood, either unsorted or a sorted T cell fraction (not recorded which). Source of these receptors: a male donor with ankylosing spondylitis.

This clonotype occurred a few times. The chain employs TRBV20-1 and TRBJ1-1; perhaps TRBD1 as D (6 bases). This CDR3 is 12 amino acids long. V lost 8 bases and J 0 bases, leaving 10 bases between the germline ends. From germline, CDR1 is DFQATT and CDR2 SNEGSKA (reference sequence). CDR3 loop: CSRTAMNTEAFF. The DNA for the CDR3 is TGCAGTCGGACAGCGATGAACACTGAAGCTTTCTTT.

The chain uses TRBV11-3 and TRBJ1-2; possibly TRBD1 for D (6 bases). This CDR3 spans 15 amino acids. From germline, CDR1 is SGHNT and CDR2 YENEEA. V lost 4 bases to trimming and J lost 8 bases, with 20 bases between them. The chain's CDR3 is CASSSTPQGTEGYTF. The DNA for the CDR3 is TGTGCCAGCAGCTCCACCCCACAGGGAACGGAAGGCTACACCTTC.

This clonotype was counted at least ten times. The chain has TRBV5-1 and TRBJ2-7; the D is unclear. The CDR3 extends over 14 amino acids. The V end lost 4 bases, the J end lost 2 bases, and 13 bases lay between the germline ends. Germline V lookup: CDR1 SGHRS, CDR2 YFSETQ. The CDR3 region is CASSLLGRTYEQYF. The CDR3 bases are TGCGCCAGCAGCCTCCTAGGCAGAACCTACGAGCAGTACTTC.

A few counts support this clonotype. The chain joins TRBV12-3 or TRBV12-4 to TRBJ1-1; 12 bases align to TRBD1. After removal of 6 bases from V and 6 bases from J, the junction contained 5 bases not matched to a gene. The CDR3 is made up of 14 amino acids. CDR3: CASRDRDRGPEAFF. CDR3 coding DNA: TGTGCCAGCAGAGACCGGGACAGGGGGCCTGAAGCTTTCTTT.

In nucleotides, the CDR3 is TGCAGCGTTGCAGGCAGCCCTCAGTCTAACTATGGCTACACCTTC. It encodes CSVAGSPQSNYGYTF. The chain couples TRBV29-1 to TRBJ1-2; D is undetermined. The germline V gene encodes CDR1 SQVTM and CDR2 ANQGSEA. There are 15 residues in the CDR3. Between the trimmed V and J ends, which lost 4 bases and 0 bases, there was a span of 15 bases.

This clonotype has more than one count but fewer than ten. The rearrangement joins TRBV20-1 to TRBJ1-6; TRBD1 is a possible D gene (5 bases). The V and J ends lost 3 bases and 8 bases respectively, with 14 bases between them. Germline CDR1 and CDR2: DFQATT and SNEGSKA (reference sequence). This CDR3 contains 14 residues. CDR3 amino acids: CSARAARVDSPLHF. The CDR3 coding sequence is TGCAGTGCTAGGGCAGCCAGGGTTGATTCACCCCTCCACTTT.

This clonotype came up a few times. This chain joins TRBV7-9 and TRBJ2-1; either TRBD1 or TRBD2 may fit D (6 bases each). This CDR3 is 14 amino acids long. Trimming took off 3 bases at V and 7 bases at J, with 13 bases between the two ends. CDR1 is SEHNR, CDR2 FQNEAQ, per germline (reference sequence). CDR3 in DNA: TGTGCCAGCAGCTTCGGGGGCGCGGGTAATGAGCAGTTCTTC. This encodes CASSFGGAGNEQFF.

This sequence joins TRBV27 and TRBJ2-3; the match to TRBD2 covers 9 bases. CDR3 length: 16 amino acids. In germline, CDR1 is MNHEY, CDR2 SMNVEV (reference sequence). Trimming cost V 2 bases and J 2 bases; bases outside gene matches: 5. The CDR3 DNA is TGTGCCAGCAGTTTAAGTCCTAGCGGGAACACAGATACGCAGTATTTT. The encoded protein is CASSLSPSGNTDTQYF.

This clonotype was seen more than once but under ten times. This chain connects TRBV29-1 to TRBJ2-1; 9 positions agree with TRBD2. With 4 bases clipped from V and 0 bases from J, the junction kept 19 bases outside the gene matches. This CDR3 comprises 20 residues. Germline V gene lookup returns CDR1 SQVTM and CDR2 ANQGSEA. Here the CDR3 reads CSVGGVLTSGVTLSYNEQFF. Written as DNA, the CDR3 is TGCAGCGTTGGCGGAGTCTTGACTAGCGGTGTAACACTCTCCTACAATGAGCAGTTCTTC.

The J gene is TRBJ2-1, the V gene TRBV7-9, with D unclear. V was clipped by 2 bases and J by 14 bases, with 16 bases between them. CDR1 and CDR2 from the germline V gene are SEHNR and FQNEAQ (reference sequence). CDR3 length: 13 amino acids. CDR3: CASSLSNPVGKFF. Here the CDR3 DNA reads TGTGCCAGCAGCTTATCGAATCCCGTGGGGAAGTTCTTC.

The chain couples TRBV29-1 to TRBJ1-5; 8 nucleotides align to TRBD1. The CDR3 spans 13 residues. Per germline, CDR1 SQVTM and CDR2 ANQGSEA. Trimming at V came to 7 bases and at J to 6 bases, leaving 8 bases not matched to a gene. In nucleotides, the CDR3 is TGCAGCGGCTTAGGACAGGGCCCTCAGCCCCAGCATTTT. This sequence encodes CSGLGQGPQPQHF. Full variable domain (missing parts from reference TRBV29-1 and TRBJ1-5): SAVISQKPSRDICQRGTSLTIQCQVDSQVTMMFWYRQQPGQSLTLIATANQGSEATYESGFVIDKFPISRPNLTFSTLTVSNMSPEDSSIYLCSGLGQGPQPQHFGDGTRLSIL.

The gene calls are TRBV24-1 and TRBJ2-1; D is ambiguous. The CDR3 has 12 residues. Trimming took off 9 bases at V and 3 bases at J, with 8 bases between the two ends. Germline CDR1 KGHDR, CDR2 SFDVKD. DNA for the CDR3: TGTGCCACCCGCGACAACTACAATGAGCAGTTCTTC. This gives the protein CATRDNYNEQFF.

The J gene is TRBJ2-3, the V gene TRBV10-3; no firm D call. With 0 bases removed from V and 12 bases from J, the gap between germline ends came to 10 bases. The CDR3 contains 12 residues. Germline-derived CDR1 and CDR2 are ENHRY and SYGVKD. The CDR3 protein is CAISESGMPQYF. The CDR3 coding sequence is TGTGCCATCAGTGAGTCGGGCATGCCCCAGTATTTT.

The V gene is TRBV19, the J gene TRBJ2-1, with D possibly matching TRBD2 (5 bases). The CDR3 spans 15 residues. From germline, CDR1 is LNHDA and CDR2 SQIVND (reference sequence). Trimming stripped 9 bases from V and 7 bases from J, with 22 bases between. CDR3 sequence: CASPPGLAIGNEQFF. CDR3 DNA: TGTGCCAGCCCCCCTGGGCTAGCTATTGGGAATGAGCAGTTCTTC.

Concerning this clonotype itself: One junction end does not reproduce the germline sequence, and a read error may be involved. V and J are TRBV7-7 and TRBJ2-5; the D is unclear. The germline gives CDR1 SSHAT, CDR2 FNYEAQ (reference sequence). CDR3 length: 14 amino acids. The CDR3 sequence is CASSHGSPRETQYF. CDR3 DNA: TGTGCTAGCAGCCACGGGTCTCCAAGGGAGACCCAGTACTTC.

This clonotype showed up many times. The chain carries TRBV11-2 and TRBJ1-1, with a possible D match to TRBD1 (5 bases). The germline V and J ends were trimmed by 8 bases and 4 bases, with 8 bases remaining between them. The CDR3 consists of 11 residues. Germline CDR1 and CDR2: SGHAT and FQNNGV. Here the CDR3 DNA reads TGTGCCAGCGGAAGGGGCACTGAAGCTTTCTTT. It specifies CASGRGTEAFF.

This chain links TRBV6-5 with TRBJ2-4, with 10 bases that match TRBD2. The CDR3 contains 16 residues. In germline, CDR1 is MNHEY, CDR2 SVGAGI. The V segment lost 2 bases and the J segment 2 bases; nucleotides outside the gene matches: 3. The CDR3 nucleotides are TGTGCCAGCAGTTACGTTAGCGGGGGGCCCAAAAACATTCAGTACTTC. It encodes CASSYVSGGPKNIQYF.

The V and J genes are TRBV20-1 and TRBJ1-1, with D perhaps TRBD1 (5 bases). V lost 5 bases, J lost 4 bases, and 14 bases lay in between. The germline CDR1 and CDR2 sequences are DFQATT and SNEGSKA (reference sequence). The CDR3 runs to 13 residues. In DNA, the CDR3 is TGCAGTGCTGCCCCGCCAGGGATCACTGAAGCTTTCTTT. This encodes CSAAPPGITEAFF.

V and J are TRBV25-1 and TRBJ2-1, with TRBD2 as a possible D gene (6 bases). This CDR3 spans 15 amino acids. Trimming took off 3 bases at V and 6 bases at J, with 15 bases between the two ends. Germline CDR1 is MGHDK and CDR2 is SYGVNS. CDR3 sequence reads: CASSDSGGRLNEQFF. For the CDR3, the DNA is TGTGCCAGCAGTGATTCCGGGGGTCGGCTCAATGAGCAGTTCTTC.

The chain joins TRBV6-5 to TRBJ2-7; 7 positions match TRBD1. Per the germline V gene, CDR1 is MNHEY and CDR2 is SVGAGI. The CDR3 has 13 residues. V dropped 4 bases and J dropped 7; count of bases not matched to a gene: 7. The CDR3 loop reads CASSSTQGWEQYF. In DNA, the CDR3 is TGTGCCAGCAGTTCAACACAGGGGTGGGAGCAGTACTTC.

The rearrangement uses TRBV20-1 and TRBJ2-4, with 8 bases that match TRBD2. V dropped 5 bases and J dropped 0; count of bases not matched to a gene: 3. CDR1 and CDR2 from the germline V gene are DFQATT and SNEGSKA (reference sequence). There are 14 residues in the CDR3. The CDR3 coding sequence is TGCAGTGCTGCGGGAGGCCTAGCCAAAAACATTCAGTACTTC. This translates into CSAAGGLAKNIQYF.

The chain joins TRBV5-1 to TRBJ1-1; 7 bases fit TRBD1. Germline V lookup: CDR1 SGHRS, CDR2 YFSETQ. Trimming at V came to 4 bases and at J to 3 bases, leaving 6 bases not matched to a gene. The CDR3 is made up of 14 amino acids. CDR3 in DNA: TGCGCCAGCAGCCGTCACACAGGGGACACTGAAGCTTTCTTT. Its protein is CASSRHTGDTEAFF.

This clonotype has a count of ten or more. The rearrangement links TRBV7-9 to TRBJ2-3, with 9 bases fitting TRBD1. J lost 4 bases, V lost 6 bases, and 5 bases had no gene match. The germline gives CDR1 SEHNR, CDR2 FQNEAQ (reference sequence). The CDR3 spans 14 residues. DNA for the CDR3: TGTGCCAGCAGTAGAACAGGGGGCGCAGATACGCAGTATTTT. Protein product: CASSRTGGADTQYF.

This clonotype was counted a few times. The chain links TRBV6-1 to TRBJ1-5; D ambiguous. Looked up from germline, CDR1 is MNHNS and CDR2 is SASEGT. The length of the CDR3 is 13 residues. Deletions cut 3 bases from V and 7 bases from J, with 10 bases between. The CDR3 DNA follows: TGTGCCAGCAGTGATTTCCCCGGGCAGCCCCAGCATTTT. Its protein product is CASSDFPGQPQHF.

The gene calls are TRBV2 and TRBJ2-7; D is perhaps TRBD1 or TRBD2 (6 bases each). Germline CDR1 reads SNHLY; CDR2 reads FYNNEI. This CDR3 spans 15 amino acids. Trimming pared 5 bases from V and 1 base from J, leaving 15 bases between. CDR3 loop: CASSLGRGTSYEQYF. In DNA form, the CDR3 reads TGTGCCAGCAGTTTGGGTCGGGGGACATCCTACGAGCAGTACTTC.

This clonotype has ten or more counts. This chain links TRBV20-1 with TRBJ1-6; TRBD1 might be the D (6 bases). Per the germline V gene, CDR1 is DFQATT and CDR2 is SNEGSKA (reference sequence). This CDR3 contains 14 residues. With 1 base removed from V and 5 bases from J, the gap between germline ends came to 9 bases. The CDR3 DNA reads TGCAGTGCTAGAGCAGGACAGAATAATTCACCCCTCCACTTT. Translated: CSARAGQNNSPLHF.

In this sample, this clonotype turned up a few times. The J gene is TRBJ2-5, the V gene TRBV20-1; D perhaps matches TRBD1 (5 bases). CDR3 length equals 12 residues. Trimming took 3 bases from V and 5 from J, leaving 10 bases between them. CDR1 is DFQATT, CDR2 SNEGSKA, per germline (reference sequence). The CDR3: CSASLQAETQYF. Here the CDR3 DNA reads TGCAGTGCTAGTTTACAGGCGGAGACCCAGTACTTC.

This clonotype was found a few times. The chain is built from TRBV28 and TRBJ1-1; D is ambiguous. The CDR3 is 15 residues long. Germline CDR1 and CDR2: MDHEN and SYDVKM. Trimming cost V 2 bases and J 4 bases, with 14 bases left between them. The CDR3 spells CASSLRFRSGTEAFF. CDR3 nucleotide sequence: TGTGCCAGCAGTTTAAGGTTCAGGTCGGGCACTGAAGCTTTCTTT.

The sample holds many counts of this clonotype. The rearrangement joins TRBV15 to TRBJ2-1; 9 nucleotides agree with TRBD1. The CDR3 is 15 amino acids. Germline assignment: CDR1 LNHNV and CDR2 YYDKDF (reference sequence). V was clipped by 6 bases and J by 10 bases; unmatched bases: 13. CDR3 sequence reads: CATSVWDRDPREQFF. The CDR3 DNA reads as TGTGCCACCAGTGTGTGGGACAGGGACCCCCGGGAGCAGTTCTTC. Full variable domain (outside the CDR3, taken from reference TRBV15 and TRBJ2-1): DAMVIQNPRYQVTQFGKPVTLSCSQTLNHNVMYWYQQKSSQAPKLLFHYYDKDFNNEADTPDNFQSRRPNTSFCFLDIRSPGLGDTAMYLCATSVWDRDPREQFFGPGTRLTVL.